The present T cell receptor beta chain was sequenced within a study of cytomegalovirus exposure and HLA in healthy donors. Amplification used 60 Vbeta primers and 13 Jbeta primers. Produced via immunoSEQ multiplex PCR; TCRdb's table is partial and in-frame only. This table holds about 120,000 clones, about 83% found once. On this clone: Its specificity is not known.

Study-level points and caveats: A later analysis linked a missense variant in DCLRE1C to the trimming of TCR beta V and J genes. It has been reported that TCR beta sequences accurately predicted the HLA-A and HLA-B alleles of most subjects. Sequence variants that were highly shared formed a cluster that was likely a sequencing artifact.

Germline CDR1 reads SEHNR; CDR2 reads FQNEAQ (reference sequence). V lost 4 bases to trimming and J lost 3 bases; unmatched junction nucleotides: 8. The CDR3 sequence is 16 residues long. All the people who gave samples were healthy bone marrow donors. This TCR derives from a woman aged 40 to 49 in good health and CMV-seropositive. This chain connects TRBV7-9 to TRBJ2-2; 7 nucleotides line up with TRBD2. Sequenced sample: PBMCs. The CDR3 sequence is CASSSPAGTDTGELFF. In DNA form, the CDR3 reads TGTGCCAGCAGCTCCCCAGCGGGAACAGACACCGGGGAGCTGTTTTTT.